These T cell receptor beta chains were read from a single sample in a study of CD8 T cells in ankylosing spondylitis. TCRdb analysed the 5' RACE reads with MiXCR anew, one entry per CDR3 protein. The profile covers around 160,000 distinct CDR3 sequences, with around a tenth appearing a single time and about 27% taken by the ten largest. Sequenced: blood, either unsorted or a sorted T cell fraction (not recorded which). These receptor sequences come from a male donor with ankylosing spondylitis or in good health (not recorded which). Each CDR3 is given with its conserved first and last residue. D genes are given only for firm matches. Part of the rows lack a size; the others show once, few, many or a class for expanded clones.

CDR3aa,CDR3nt,j_gene,v_gene,abundance,d_gene
CASSAIQGLRYDTQYF,TGTGCCAGCAGTGCCATACAGGGGTTACGGTATGATACGCAGTATTTT,TRBJ2-3,TRBV6-1,many,TRBD1
CASSLLSGGANTGELFF,TGCGCCAGCAGCTTGCTGTCCGGGGGGGCGAACACCGGGGAGCTGTTTTTT,TRBJ2-2,TRBV5-1,many,TRBD2
CASSLVAGAKNIQYF,TGCGCCAGCAGCTTAGTAGCGGGAGCCAAAAACATTCAGTACTTC,TRBJ2-4,TRBV5-1,many,TRBD2
CASSIRTGGGYTF,TGCGCCAGCAGCATCAGGACAGGGGGTGGCTACACCTTC,TRBJ1-2,TRBV5-1,many,TRBD1
CASSLRTGANEKLFF,TGCGCCAGCAGCCTACGGACAGGGGCGAATGAAAAACTGTTTTTT,TRBJ1-4,TRBV5-1,many,TRBD1
CSVEAGAQYF,TGCAGCGTTGAAGCGGGGGCCCAGTACTTC,TRBJ2-5,TRBV29-1,-,-
CASSLVAPQFEAFF,TGCGCCAGCAGCTTGGTCGCCCCTCAATTTGAAGCTTTCTTT,TRBJ1-1,TRBV5-1,many,-
CSVLQNEWKLFF,TGCAGCGTTCTACAGAATGAGTGGAAACTGTTTTTT,TRBJ1-4,TRBV29-1,few,-
CASSQVAGGIYEQYF,TGTGCCAGCAGCCAAGTAGCGGGGGGGATCTACGAGCAGTACTTC,TRBJ2-7,TRBV14,many,TRBD2
CASSSWTSGAGEDTQYF,TGTGCCAGCAGTTCCTGGACTAGCGGGGCGGGGGAAGATACGCAGTATTTT,TRBJ2-3,TRBV6-2/TRBV6-3,many,TRBD2
CAIRDEAGGYTF,TGTGCCATCAGGGACGAAGCGGGAGGCTACACCTTC,TRBJ1-2,TRBV10-3,-,-
CASSLEGTARPYGYTF,TGTGCCAGCAGCTTGGAAGGGACGGCCCGACCCTATGGCTACACCTTC,TRBJ1-2,TRBV11-2,-,-
CASSFPRGGGYGYTF,TGTGCCAGCAGCTTCCCCCGGGGGGGCGGCTATGGCTACACCTTC,TRBJ1-2,TRBV11-3,few,-
CASTYQGGASYGYTF,TGTGCCAGCACCTACCAAGGCGGGGCGAGCTATGGCTACACCTTC,TRBJ1-2,TRBV12-3/TRBV12-4,-,-
CASGSMTGFTDTQYF,TGTGCCAGCGGCTCCATGACGGGTTTCACAGATACGCAGTATTTT,TRBJ2-3,TRBV14,few,-
CSARAPGQGYQPQHF,TGCAGTGCTAGGGCCCCTGGACAGGGTTATCAGCCCCAGCATTTT,TRBJ1-5,TRBV20-1,many,TRBD1
CSARAAGLRNQPQHF,TGCAGTGCTAGAGCTGCGGGTTTAAGGAATCAGCCCCAGCATTTT,TRBJ1-5,TRBV20-1,many,-